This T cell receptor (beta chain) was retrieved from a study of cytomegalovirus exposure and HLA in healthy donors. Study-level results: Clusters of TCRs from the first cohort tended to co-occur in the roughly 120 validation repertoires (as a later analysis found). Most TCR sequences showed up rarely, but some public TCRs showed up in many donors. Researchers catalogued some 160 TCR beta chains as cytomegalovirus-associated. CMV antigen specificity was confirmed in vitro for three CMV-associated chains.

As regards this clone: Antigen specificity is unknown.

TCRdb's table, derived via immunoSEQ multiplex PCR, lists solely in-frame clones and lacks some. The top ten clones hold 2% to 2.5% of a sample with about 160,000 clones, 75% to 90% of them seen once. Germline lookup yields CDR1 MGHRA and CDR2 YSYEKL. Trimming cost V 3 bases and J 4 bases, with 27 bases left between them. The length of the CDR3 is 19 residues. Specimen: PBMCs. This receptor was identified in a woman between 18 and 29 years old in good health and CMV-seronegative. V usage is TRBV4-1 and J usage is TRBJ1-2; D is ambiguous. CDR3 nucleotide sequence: TGCGCCAGCAGCCATCTTTTTCACAGATTACGCCAGATCTTCTATGGCTACACCTTC. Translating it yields CASSHLFHRLRQIFYGYTF.